A single sample gave rise to the 15 T cell receptor beta chains below, sequenced in a study of persistence of HIV-infected CD4 T cells. For these receptors, no antigen is known. The libraries were made with immunoSEQ version 4 in survey mode. Here immunoSEQ multiplex PCR was the method, and the copy in TCRdb shows in-frame clones only, minus some. The sample lists 20,000 to 25,000 clones, roughly 70% occurring once. Overlapping HIV-1 Gag 15-mer peptides at around 0.91 ug per peptide per mL were used. Responding CD4+ T cells were sorted by upregulation of both CD40 ligand and CD69. The starting material was CD4+ T cells sorted from PBMCs after roughly 19-hour stimulation, obtained from a patient who received antiretroviral therapy. Receptors were obtained from an adult man with HIV who was CMV-seropositive.

V usage is TRBV2 and J usage is TRBJ2-7, with D perhaps matching TRBD2 (6 bases). V was clipped by 4 bases and J by 6 bases, with 7 bases between them. The CDR3 is 11 residues long. CDR1 is SNHLY, CDR2 FYNNEI, per germline. CDR3 protein: CASSVAAEQYF. The CDR3 nucleotides read TGTGCCAGCAGTGTAGCGGCCGAGCAGTACTTC.

A few counts support this clone. This sequence joins TRBV6-5 and TRBJ1-1; D remains ambiguous. The CDR3 consists of 15 residues. Germline CDR1 MNHEY, CDR2 SVGAGI. V shed 2 bases and J shed 5 bases, with 15 bases lying between them. CDR3 loop: CASSYQPAQGTEAFF. CDR3 nucleotide sequence: TGTGCCAGCAGTTACCAGCCAGCGCAAGGAACTGAAGCTTTCTTT.

This rearrangement joins TRBV2 to TRBJ2-5; the D gene could be TRBD1 or TRBD2 (5 bases each). The CDR3 has 14 residues. V was cut by 6 bases and J by 5 bases, with 16 bases left in between. Germline CDR1 SNHLY, CDR2 FYNNEI. The CDR3 DNA sequence: TGTGCCAGCAGCCCCCCAGGGAGACGGGAGACCCAGTACTTC. As protein: CASSPPGRRETQYF.

This clone appeared a few times. This rearrangement joins TRBV3-1 (or the pseudogene TRBV3-2) to TRBJ1-1; 8 bases line up with TRBD1. CDR3 length: 15 amino acids. The V segment lost 4 bases and the J segment 2 bases; nucleotides outside the gene matches: 6. Germline CDR1 LGHDT, CDR2 YNNKEL (reference sequence). The CDR3 is CASSPLGQGNTEAFF. The CDR3 coding sequence is TGTGCCAGCAGCCCCCTCGGACAGGGCAACACTGAAGCTTTCTTT.

Only one count was recorded for this clone. The chain recombines TRBV5-6 with TRBJ1-2; D perhaps matches TRBD1 (5 bases). V lost 3 bases and J 2 bases, leaving 8 bases between the germline ends. This CDR3 is 13 amino acids long. CDR1 and CDR2 (germline): SGHDT, YYEEEE. The CDR3: CASSSQGNYGYTF. Here the CDR3 DNA reads TGTGCCAGCAGCTCTCAGGGAAACTATGGCTACACCTTC.

This clone occurred once. The chain couples TRBV6-5 to TRBJ2-7; D could derive from TRBD1 or TRBD2 (7 bases each). The V end lost 1 base, the J end lost 8 bases, and 21 bases lay between the germline ends. The CDR3 is 16 amino acids. The germline gives CDR1 MNHEY, CDR2 SVGAGI. DNA for the CDR3: TGTGCCAGCAGTTACTGGCCGGGACAGCGGGGAGGACAGCAGTACTTC. This translates into CASSYWPGQRGGQQYF.

V gene TRBV18 combines with J gene TRBJ2-1; D uncertain. Germline V lookup: CDR1 KGHSH, CDR2 LQKENI. The CDR3 is 15 amino acids. Trimming removed 4 bases at V and 4 bases at J, with 14 bases between. CDR3 amino acids: CASSLDGVSYNEQFF. CDR3 bases: TGTGCCAGCTCACTGGACGGAGTCTCTTACAATGAGCAGTTCTTC.

This clone was observed a handful of times. The J gene is TRBJ1-1, the V gene TRBV6-5; D remains unclear. The CDR3 has 13 residues. Trimming took off 2 bases at V and 3 bases at J, with 7 bases between the two ends. Germline CDR1 is MNHEY and CDR2 is SVGAGI. This CDR3 is CASSYRVDTEAFF. Written as DNA, the CDR3 is TGTGCCAGCAGTTACCGCGTTGACACTGAAGCTTTCTTT.

The V gene is TRBV5-4, the J gene TRBJ1-2, with D maybe TRBD1 (6 bases). This CDR3 has 14 amino acids. The V end was cut by 4 bases, the J end by 4 bases, with 14 bases between. CDR1 is SGHNT and CDR2 is YYREEE in the germline V gene (reference sequence). Here the CDR3 DNA reads TGTGCCAGCAGCCCTGGCAGGGGAGGCTATGGCTACACCTTC. Its protein is CASSPGRGGYGYTF. Supplemented by reference TRBV5-4 and TRBJ1-2, the full variable domain reads ETGVTQSPTHLIKTRGQQVTLRCSSQSGHNTVSWYQQALGQGPQFIFQYYREEENGRGNFPPRFSGLQFPNYSSELNVNALELDDSALYLCASSPGRGGYGYTFGSGTRLTVV.

This CDR3 reads CASSRTGGLGYTF. The CDR3 DNA is TGTGCCAGCAGCAGGACAGGGGGCTTAGGCTACACCTTC. The chain couples TRBV12-3 or TRBV12-4 to TRBJ1-2, with TRBD1 matching 11 bases. The CDR3 is 13 amino acids. V lost 6 bases to trimming and J lost 8 bases; unmatched junction nucleotides: 5.

The chain has TRBV5-1 and TRBJ1-5; D perhaps matches TRBD1 (6 bases). Germline V gene sequence: CDR1 SGHRS, CDR2 YFSETQ. V was pared by 1 base and J by 2 bases, with 10 bases between. The CDR3 contains 15 residues. CDR3 loop: CASSLQGYGNQPQHF. DNA of the CDR3: TGCGCCAGCAGCTTGCAGGGGTATGGCAATCAGCCCCAGCATTTT.

This clone is a singleton in its sample. The chain has TRBV9 and TRBJ1-2; D gene unclear. V was clipped by 4 bases and J by 0 bases, with 7 bases between them. The CDR3 totals 13 residues. CDR1 and CDR2 from the germline V gene are SGDLS and YYNGEE. The chain's CDR3 is CASSPDANYGYTF. CDR3 in DNA: TGTGCCAGCAGCCCGGACGCTAACTATGGCTACACCTTC.

This chain links TRBV25-1 with TRBJ2-2; 11 positions agree with TRBD1. Germline V lookup: CDR1 MGHDK, CDR2 SYGVNS. This CDR3 has 18 residues. Trimming removed 3 bases from V and 4 bases from J; junction bases left unmatched: 10. CDR3 residues: CASSDAGDRGASTGELFF. DNA for the CDR3: TGTGCCAGCAGTGATGCTGGGGACAGGGGGGCGAGCACCGGGGAGCTGTTTTTT.

The gene calls are TRBV9 and TRBJ1-4, with TRBD1 as a possible D gene (5 bases). Trimming took off 2 bases at V and 2 bases at J, with 7 bases between the two ends. This CDR3 contains 14 residues. CDR1 SGDLS and CDR2 YYNGEE come from the germline V gene. This chain's CDR3 is CASSVGPTNEKLFF. The DNA of the CDR3 is TGTGCCAGCAGCGTGGGACCGACTAATGAAAAACTGTTTTTT.

The rearrangement uses TRBV2 and TRBJ1-6; D call uncertain. Trimming cost V 6 bases and J 7 bases, with 16 bases left between them. Germline assignment: CDR1 SNHLY and CDR2 FYNNEI. This CDR3 has 15 residues. The DNA for the CDR3 is TGTGCCAGCAGGGAGAACCGGGCTGGAAATTCACCCCTCCACTTT. The encoded protein is CASRENRAGNSPLHF.